Below are 28 T cell receptor beta chains sequenced from a single sample in a study of blood T cell repertoires in COVID-19. TCRdb keeps only in-frame clones here, not all; method: immunoSEQ multiplex PCR. The table has about 190,000 clones, around four fifths seen once; the top ten hold roughly 14%. The sequenced sample was peripheral blood. The receptors stem from a man aged 25 to 40 with active or convalescent COVID-19.

This clone was seen more than once but under ten times. The CDR3 nucleotides read TGTGCCAGCAGCTCAGGACAGGGGAAAGGATACGAGCAGTACGTC. Protein: CASSSGQGKGYEQYV. The chain employs TRBV5-6 and TRBJ2-7, with 9 bases that match TRBD1. CDR1 SGHDT and CDR2 YYEEEE come from the germline V gene. J lost 4 bases, V lost 3 bases, and 8 bases had no gene match. This CDR3 is built from 15 residues.

J is TRBJ2-3 and V is TRBV11-2; 8 nucleotides agree with TRBD1. The CDR3 has 19 residues. The V and J ends lost 4 bases and 0 bases, in that order; junction bases with no gene match: 15. Germline V CDR1 and CDR2: SGHAT, FQNNGV. The CDR3 here is CASSSGQGFGPFSTDTQYF. DNA for the CDR3: TGTGCCAGCAGCTCTGGACAGGGCTTCGGACCCTTCAGCACAGATACGCAGTATTTT.

The chain has TRBV28 and TRBJ1-2; the match to TRBD1 covers 8 bases. CDR1 is MDHEN and CDR2 is SYDVKM in the germline V gene. The J segment lost 4 bases and the V segment lost 2 bases, leaving 12 bases of the junction unmatched. The CDR3 is made up of 17 amino acids. The CDR3 loop reads CASSLNPLGQGSYGYTF. The DNA for the CDR3 is TGTGCCAGCAGTTTAAACCCGCTTGGACAGGGATCCTATGGCTACACCTTC.

The chain joins TRBV21-1 to TRBJ2-7; the DNA was not used to check the table's D call, TRBD1. TRBV21-1 has pseudogene status. This CDR3 comprises 16 residues. The CDR3 DNA reads as TGTGCCAGCAGCAAAGAGGGACAGGGGGGGTCCTACGAGCAGTACGTC. Its translation: CASSKEGQGGSYEQYV.

The genes are TRBV3-1 (or the pseudogene TRBV3-2) and TRBJ2-3, with 8 positions matching TRBD1. CDR3 length: 16 residues. Germline CDR1 and CDR2: LGHDT and YNNKEL (reference sequence). With V trimmed by 2 bases and J by 2 bases, 6 bases remained unmatched. In DNA form, the CDR3 reads TGTGCCAGCAGCCAACCCGGGACAGGAGTCACAGATACGCAGTATTTT. This translates into CASSQPGTGVTDTQYF.

The chain links TRBV4-1 to TRBJ2-3; 7 bases line up with TRBD2. Germline CDR1 MGHRA, CDR2 YSYEKL. The CDR3 runs 14 residues. The trim removed 3 bases at V and 4 bases at J, leaving 4 bases unmatched. The CDR3 region is CASSQGGSPDTQYF. The CDR3 DNA sequence: TGCGCCAGCAGCCAGGGCGGGAGCCCAGATACGCAGTATTTT.

The V and J genes are TRBV7-2 and TRBJ1-1, with D uncertain. V lost 4 bases and J 1 base, leaving 10 bases between the germline ends. CDR1 SGHTA and CDR2 FQGNSA come from the germline V gene. CDR3 length: 14 residues. Written as DNA, the CDR3 is TGTGCCAGCAGCTGGACTTCGAGGAACACTGAAGCTTTCTTT. Residues: CASSWTSRNTEAFF.

The V gene is TRBV19, the J gene TRBJ2-1, with 11 bases fitting TRBD1. The germline gives CDR1 LNHDA, CDR2 SQIVND (reference sequence). The junction had 1 base not matched to a gene; V was cut back by 4 bases and J by 2 bases. The length of the CDR3 is 15 residues. The CDR3 DNA reads as TGTGCCAGTAGTACGGGACAGGGGGCCTACAATGAGCAGTTCTTC. Its protein product is CASSTGQGAYNEQFF. The variable domain in full, completed from reference TRBV19 and TRBJ2-1, reads DGGITQSPKYLFRKEGQNVTLSCEQNLNHDAMYWYRQDPGQGLRLIYYSQIVNDFQKGDIAEGYSVSREKKESFPLTVTSAQKNPTAFYLCASSTGQGAYNEQFFGPGTRLTVL.

The chain uses TRBV5-5 and TRBJ2-1, with a tentative D call TRBD1 (6 bases). Germline lookup yields CDR1 SGHKS and CDR2 YYEKEE (reference sequence). The ends were cut back, 0 bases at V and 8 bases at J, with 15 bases in the middle. CDR3 length: 15 residues. The CDR3 is CASSLGVGPGDEQFF. In DNA, the CDR3 is TGTGCCAGCAGCTTGGGGGTTGGCCCAGGGGATGAGCAGTTCTTC.

At least ten counts were recorded for this clone. This chain uses TRBV4-1 with TRBJ1-1; TRBD1 agrees at 9 bases. CDR1 and CDR2 (germline): MGHRA, YSYEKL. The CDR3 is 17 amino acids. V lost 4 bases and J lost 2; bases outside the gene matches: 11. CDR3 residues: CASSRWDRVMRNTEAFF. CDR3 in DNA: TGCGCCAGCAGCCGATGGGACAGGGTAATGAGAAACACTGAAGCTTTCTTT.

The sample holds one count of this clone. CDR3 in DNA: TGCGCCAGCAGCAGCCAGCGTGGTCGGGGGGACACCATATATTTT. Amino acids: CASSSQRGRGDTIYF. This chain links TRBV5-1 with TRBJ1-3, with TRBD1 as a possible D gene (5 bases). Looked up from germline, CDR1 is SGHRS and CDR2 is YFSETQ. The CDR3 totals 15 residues. Trimming removed 4 bases from V and 8 bases from J, with 19 bases in between. Filled out from reference TRBV5-1 and TRBJ1-3, the complete variable domain reads KAGVTQTPRYLIKTRGQQVTLSCSPISGHRSVSWYQQTPGQGLQFLFEYFSETQRNKGNFPGRFSGRQFSNSRSEMNVSTLELGDSALYLCASSSQRGRGDTIYFGEGSWLTVV.

The chain has TRBV30 and TRBJ2-7, with D perhaps TRBD1 (5 bases). V was cut by 5 bases and J by 1 base, with 15 bases left in between. The CDR3 spans 14 residues. Germline-derived CDR1 and CDR2 are GTSNPN and SVGIG (reference sequence). CDR3 loop: CAWGRVDASYEQYF. CDR3 DNA sequence: TGTGCCTGGGGCAGGGTGGACGCATCCTACGAGCAGTACTTC.

The chain combines TRBV10-1 with TRBJ2-7; weak D call: TRBD1 (5 bases). Germline V gene sequence: CDR1 WNHNN, CDR2 SYGVQD (reference sequence). CDR3 size: 13 residues. The ends were cut back, 4 bases at V and 5 bases at J, with 12 bases in the middle. The CDR3 bases are TGCGCCAGCAGTGCAGACAGCAATCACGAGCAGTACTTC. Encoded protein: CASSADSNHEQYF.

This clone was seen only once. The genes are TRBV5-4 and TRBJ2-7; a weak D match, TRBD1 (5 bases). The CDR3 is made up of 15 amino acids. Trimming removed 2 bases from V and 0 bases from J, with 12 bases in between. Germline V CDR1 and CDR2: SGHNT, YYREEE (reference sequence). CDR3 sequence reads: CASSFRTLSSYEQYF. The CDR3 bases are TGTGCCAGCAGCTTTCGGACACTGAGCTCCTACGAGCAGTACTTC.

CDR3 sequence: CASSYETGTSGIETQYF. The CDR3 bases are TGTGCCAGCAGCTATGAAACCGGGACTAGCGGGATTGAGACCCAGTACTTC. V gene TRBV2 combines with J gene TRBJ2-5, with 13 bases identical to TRBD2. The CDR3 loop spans 17 amino acids. The V gene end was trimmed by 6 bases and the J gene end by 5 bases; junction bases not matched to a gene: 12. Germline V lookup: CDR1 SNHLY, CDR2 FYNNEI.

This clone is a singleton in its sample. The chain carries TRBV7-9 and TRBJ1-1, with 8 nucleotides matching TRBD1. The V gene end was trimmed by 8 bases and the J gene end by 5 bases; junction bases not matched to a gene: 16. Germline values: CDR1 SEHNR, CDR2 FQNEAQ (reference sequence). The CDR3 length is 16 residues. CDR3 DNA sequence: TGTGCCAGCGGACCTGGACAGGGAGTTTTTTGGACTGAAGCTTTCTTT. Translating it yields CASGPGQGVFWTEAFF.

The V and J genes are TRBV11-3 and TRBJ1-1, with D maybe TRBD1 (5 bases). Germline V gene data show CDR1 as SGHNT and CDR2 as YENEEA. The CDR3 extends over 11 amino acids. The ends were cut back, 5 bases at V and 13 bases at J, with 14 bases in the middle. In DNA form, the CDR3 reads TGTGCCAGCAGCCGTCAGGGAAGGGATTTCTTT. Residues: CASSRQGRDFF.

This rearrangement joins TRBV7-8 to TRBJ2-2; 7 bases map to TRBD1. Germline CDR1 is SGHVS and CDR2 is FQNEAQ. The length of the CDR3 is 14 residues. V was pared by 5 bases and J by 7 bases, with 7 bases of the junction left unmatched. The CDR3, as DNA: TGTGCCAGCAGCCCCCAGACAGGGATCGGGGAGCTGTTTTTT. Translation: CASSPQTGIGELFF.

CDR3 coding DNA: TGCGCCAGCAGCCAGCTCGGGGGGCAGGGGAGCTATGGCTACACCTTC. This gives the protein CASSQLGGQGSYGYTF. The chain combines TRBV4-3 with TRBJ1-2; possibly TRBD1 for D (6 bases). The germline V and J ends were trimmed by 3 bases and 4 bases, with 18 bases remaining between them. Germline CDR1 is LGHNA and CDR2 is YSLEER. The CDR3 contains 16 residues.

The rearrangement joins TRBV11-2 to TRBJ2-2; D is perhaps TRBD1 (5 bases). Per the germline V gene, CDR1 is SGHAT and CDR2 is FQNNGV. The CDR3 contains 14 residues. The V end was cut by 5 bases, the J end by 6 bases, with 13 bases between. The CDR3 loop is CASSVQASAGELFF. The CDR3 DNA sequence: TGTGCCAGCAGCGTACAGGCTTCGGCCGGGGAGCTGTTTTTT.

The rearrangement joins TRBV19 to TRBJ2-1; the match to TRBD2 covers 8 bases. The CDR3 totals 15 residues. Germline CDR1 and CDR2: LNHDA and SQIVND (reference sequence). Unmatched junction bases numbered 4, after V lost 2 bases and J lost 4 bases. This CDR3 reads CASSISEREYNEQFF. In DNA form, the CDR3 reads TGTGCCAGTAGTATATCCGAGCGGGAGTACAATGAGCAGTTCTTC.

V is TRBV15 and J is TRBJ1-1; tentative D call: TRBD1 (5 bases). The CDR3 covers 14 residues. V lost 2 bases and J lost 5, with 12 bases in between. Germline V gene data show CDR1 as LNHNV and CDR2 as YYDKDF (reference sequence). This CDR3 reads CATSRQGLRTEAFF. CDR3 nucleotides: TGTGCCACCAGCAGACAGGGCCTGAGGACTGAAGCTTTCTTT. The whole variable domain, remainder taken from reference TRBV15 and TRBJ1-1, is DAMVIQNPRYQVTQFGKPVTLSCSQTLNHNVMYWYQQKSSQAPKLLFHYYDKDFNNEADTPDNFQSRRPNTSFCFLDIRSPGLGDTAMYLCATSRQGLRTEAFFGQGTRLTVV.

The chain carries TRBV6-2 or TRBV6-3 and TRBJ1-5; perhaps TRBD1 as D (5 bases). CDR3 size: 11 residues. The V end lost 4 bases, the J end lost 10 bases, and 8 bases lay between the germline ends. CDR1 and CDR2 (germline): MNHEY, SVGEGT. The CDR3 bases are TGTGCCAGCAGTTGGCAGGGACCCCAGCATTTT. Protein sequence: CASSWQGPQHF.

This clone was recorded only once. The chain couples TRBV12-3 or TRBV12-4 to TRBJ2-7, with D tentatively TRBD2 (6 bases). Trimming took off 0 bases at V and 3 bases at J, with 6 bases between the two ends. The CDR3 extends over 13 amino acids. CDR3 nucleotide sequence: TGTGCCAGCAGTTTAGCGGGGGGCTACGAGCAGTACGTC. Translating gives CASSLAGGYEQYV.

J is TRBJ2-2 and V is TRBV10-3; 8 bases are a match to TRBD2. The CDR3 contains 16 residues. CDR1 and CDR2 from the germline V gene are ENHRY and SYGVKD. V shed 0 bases and J 6 bases; nucleotides not matched to a gene: 6. CDR3 sequence: CAISESGLEAAGELFF. The CDR3 DNA reads TGTGCCATCAGTGAGTCGGGACTAGAAGCAGCCGGGGAGCTGTTTTTT.

The V gene is TRBV24-1, the J gene TRBJ2-2; 10 bases match TRBD1. Germline lookup yields CDR1 KGHDR and CDR2 SFDVKD. After removal of 3 bases from V and 5 bases from J, the junction contained 8 bases not matched to a gene. The CDR3 runs 17 residues. CDR3 sequence: CATSDAPGQGITGELFF. In DNA, the CDR3 is TGTGCCACCAGTGATGCGCCGGGACAGGGGATAACCGGGGAGCTGTTTTTT.

This chain connects TRBV5-1 to TRBJ2-1; tentative D call: TRBD1 (5 bases). The germline V gene encodes CDR1 SGHRS and CDR2 YFSETQ. The CDR3 is 16 amino acids. Trimming cost V 2 bases and J 2 bases, with 14 bases left between them. The CDR3 loop is CASSFQVGPPYNEQFF. Written as DNA, the CDR3 is TGCGCCAGCAGCTTTCAAGTGGGGCCTCCCTACAATGAGCAGTTCTTC.

This clone was seen once. The CDR3 protein is CASSSSGGGVQPQHF. The CDR3 bases are TGTGCCAGCAGTTCCTCGGGCGGAGGGGTCCAGCCCCAGCATTTT. The chain carries TRBV27 and TRBJ1-5; TRBD1 might be the D (5 bases). CDR1 and CDR2 (germline): MNHEY, SMNVEV (reference sequence). V lost 4 bases and J lost 7, with 17 bases in between. The CDR3 has 15 amino acids.